The sequence of this T cell receptor (beta chain) was determined in a study of blood T cells in healthy people across ages. As concerns this clonotype: The antigen is undetermined.

The CDR3 has 13 amino acids. The V end was cut by 7 bases, the J end by 2 bases, with 11 bases between. Whole-study findings and limits: Samples with more naive T cells showed higher observed beta diversity. Estimated diversity that came from one million T cells was considered an underestimate.

The second PCR ran roughly 6 to 11 cycles with a sample-barcoded 5' primer and J-beta primers. Through a template-switch adaptor with 12 random nucleotides, each cDNA molecule received a tag. A single record per CDR3 protein comes from TCRdb applying MiXCR to the 5' RACE reads. The sample lists 800,000 or so distinct CDR3 sequences, 35% to 50% occurring once. The clonotype was recovered from a man older than 75 in good health. The sequenced sample consisted of blood. V usage is TRBV12-3 or TRBV12-4 and J usage is TRBJ1-2; tentative D call: TRBD1 (5 bases). The CDR3 DNA reads TGTGCCAGCAAAACCGGGACCAACTATGGCTACACCTTC. Translated, it gives CASKTGTNYGYTF.